This is a list of T cell receptor beta chains from one sample in a study of cytomegalovirus exposure and HLA in healthy donors. Repertoires were generated with immunoSEQ multiplex PCR, while TCRdb's copy carries only in-frame clones and drops some. This table has 160,000 or so clones, more than 70% appearing once. The sequenced sample consisted of PBMCs. Receptors originate from a man between 18 and 35 years old in good health and CMV-seronegative. The CDR3 runs from the conserved cysteine through the conserved F or W. The D gene is left open where the match is weak. Size is omitted from some rows. Given values are once, few, many or a class for expanded clones.

clone_size	d_call	v_call	cdr3_length	j_call	cdr3_aa	cdr3_nt
NA	TRBD2	TRBV2	12	TRBJ2-1	CASRGLADEQFF	TGTGCCAGCAGGGGACTAGCGGATGAGCAGTTCTTC
NA	TRBD1	TRBV28	15	TRBJ1-4	CASSLWGRGSEKLFF	TGTGCCAGCAGTTTATGGGGCAGGGGGAGTGAAAAACTGTTTTTT
NA	NA	TRBV6-1	15	TRBJ1-2	CASSEGQGSNYGYTF	TGTGCCAGCAGTGAAGGGCAGGGGTCTAACTATGGCTACACCTTC
NA	NA	TRBV4-1	16	TRBJ2-1	CASSQDVWGVNNEQFF	TGCGCCAGCAGCCAAGATGTGTGGGGGGTTAACAATGAGCAGTTCTTC
NA	TRBD1	TRBV5-4	16	TRBJ1-1	CASSLARTGSNTEAFF	TGTGCCAGCAGCTTGGCGAGGACAGGGAGCAACACTGAAGCTTTCTTT
NA	NA	TRBV18	15	TRBJ2-1	CASSPGSRGVNEQFF	TGTGCCAGCTCACCAGGGTCACGAGGTGTTAATGAGCAGTTCTTC
NA	TRBD1	TRBV25-1	17	TRBJ1-3	CASSPKDGTGAGNTIYF	TGTGCCAGCAGTCCCAAGGACGGGACAGGGGCTGGAAACACCATATATTTT
NA	NA	TRBV27	14	TRBJ1-1	CASSFTVKNTEAFF	TGTGCCAGCAGTTTTACAGTTAAGAACACTGAAGCTTTCTTT
NA	TRBD1	TRBV7-9	16	TRBJ1-1	CASSSTGQGAHTEAFF	TGTGCCAGCAGCTCGACGGGACAGGGGGCTCATACTGAAGCTTTCTTT
NA	TRBD2	TRBV5-1	19	TRBJ2-3	CASSQGLAGGPRLTDTQYF	TGCGCCAGCAGCCAGGGACTAGCGGGGGGGCCCAGACTCACAGATACGCAGTATTTT
NA	TRBD1	TRBV4-1	20	TRBJ1-2	CASSQELGTERRGPNYGYTF	TGCGCCAGCAGCCAAGAGTTGGGGACAGAGCGGCGGGGCCCGAACTATGGCTACACCTTC
NA	NA	TRBV10-3	16	TRBJ2-3	CAISESSGAITDTQYF	TGTGCCATCAGTGAGTCCTCGGGAGCTATCACAGATACGCAGTATTTT
NA	NA	TRBV4-1	16	TRBJ2-7	CASSQEVGGASYEQYF	TGCGCCAGCAGCCAAGAGGTTGGAGGGGCCTCCTACGAGCAGTACTTC
NA	TRBD1	TRBV30	15	TRBJ1-6	CAWSVVPTGGSPLHF	TGTGCCTGGAGTGTAGTCCCCACAGGGGGCTCGCCCCTCCACTTT
NA	NA	TRBV5-5	13	TRBJ2-4	CASSFLEQNIQYF	TGTGCCAGCAGCTTTCTCGAGCAAAACATTCAGTACTTC
NA	TRBD1	TRBV6-5	15	TRBJ1-2	CASRRQGAQAYGYTF	TGTGCCAGCAGAAGGCAGGGGGCTCAGGCCTATGGCTACACCTTC
NA	NA	TRBV5-6	11	TRBJ2-1	CASSLRSEQFF	TGTGCCAGCAGCTTGAGGAGTGAGCAGTTCTTC
NA	TRBD1	TRBV6-5	15	TRBJ2-6	CASRYRGAGANVLTF	TGTGCCAGCAGATACAGGGGTGCCGGGGCCAACGTCCTGACTTTC
NA	NA	TRBV19	15	TRBJ1-5	CASSIGRGGGQPQHF	TGTGCCAGTAGTATAGGCAGGGGTGGCGGTCAGCCCCAGCATTTT
NA	NA	TRBV14	14	TRBJ1-2	CASSQVPGNYGYTF	TGTGCCAGCAGCCAAGTGCCAGGGAACTATGGCTACACCTTC
NA	NA	TRBV11-3	15	TRBJ2-2	CASSSGEGMAGELFF	TGTGCCAGCAGCTCAGGGGAGGGGATGGCCGGGGAGCTGTTTTTT
NA	NA	TRBV7-2	16	TRBJ1-2	CASSFLLGRQANGYTF	TGTGCCAGCAGCTTCCTTTTAGGGCGACAGGCCAATGGCTACACCTTC
NA	TRBD1	TRBV6-1	17	TRBJ1-5	CASSEEEGQGKSQPQHF	TGTGCCAGCAGTGAAGAGGAGGGACAGGGAAAGTCTCAGCCCCAGCATTTT
NA	NA	TRBV6-1	14	TRBJ1-1	CASSERGGENEAFF	TGTGCCAGCAGTGAACGGGGTGGGGAGAATGAAGCTTTCTTT
once	TRBD2	TRBV4-2	16	TRBJ2-7	CASSQDASGSSYEQYF	TGTGCCAGCAGCCAAGATGCTAGCGGGTCGTCCTACGAGCAGTACTTC
NA	TRBD1	TRBV28	15	TRBJ1-1	CASSPRTGANTEAFF	TGTGCCAGCAGTCCCCGGACAGGGGCGAACACTGAAGCTTTCTTT
NA	NA	TRBV29-1	13	TRBJ1-3	CSVSEGNGNTIYF	TGCAGCGTTTCCGAGGGAAACGGAAACACCATATATTTT
once	NA	TRBV10-2	14	TRBJ1-3	CASSVAGRGNTIYF	TGCGCCAGCAGTGTGGCGGGGCGAGGAAACACCATATATTTT
NA	NA	TRBV6-6	14	TRBJ2-7	CASSYFGSPPEQYF	TGTGCCAGCAGTTATTTCGGGAGCCCCCCCGAGCAGTACTTC
once	NA	TRBV5-1	16	TRBJ1-4	CASSLVTGTLNEKLFF	TGCGCCAGCAGCTTGGTTACAGGGACCCTTAATGAAAAACTGTTTTTT
NA	TRBD1	TRBV6-1	15	TRBJ1-2	CASSPDRGREDGYTF	TGTGCCAGCAGTCCAGACAGGGGAAGGGAAGACGGCTACACCTTC
few	NA	TRBV28	13	TRBJ1-2	CASSLDSLYGYTF	TGTGCCAGCAGTTTAGACAGTCTCTATGGCTACACCTTC
NA	TRBD2	TRBV6-5	15	TRBJ2-1	CASSPIAGGWNEQFF	TGTGCCAGCAGCCCCATAGCGGGAGGGTGGAATGAGCAGTTCTTC
NA	TRBD1	TRBV28	16	TRBJ2-7	CASTLWGGQGFYEQYF	TGTGCCAGCACCTTGTGGGGGGGACAGGGGTTCTACGAGCAGTACTTC
NA	TRBD1	TRBV10-3	14	TRBJ1-5	CAISPGQQNQPQHF	TGTGCCATCAGTCCGGGACAGCAAAATCAGCCCCAGCATTTT
NA	TRBD2	TRBV6-5	15	TRBJ2-1	CASRPTSGSFDEQFF	TGTGCCAGCAGACCGACTAGCGGGAGTTTCGATGAGCAGTTCTTC
NA	NA	TRBV12-2	17	TRBJ1-2	CASRLATHGTGGEGYTF	TGTGCAAGTCGCTTAGCCACACACGGGACAGGGGGCGAGGGCTACACCTTC
NA	TRBD1	TRBV11-2	18	TRBJ1-3	CASSPETGGDFSGNTIYF	TGTGCCAGCAGCCCGGAGACAGGGGGCGACTTCTCTGGAAACACCATATATTTT
NA	NA	TRBV28	15	TRBJ1-1	CASSLLRATGTEAFF	TGTGCCAGCAGTTTACTTCGTGCAACCGGCACTGAAGCTTTCTTT
NA	NA	TRBV7-6	14	TRBJ2-3	CASSPISETDTQYF	TGTGCCAGCAGCCCCATCAGCGAGACGGATACGCAGTATTTT
NA	NA	TRBV10-2	15	TRBJ2-1	CASSEQVSSYNEQFF	TGCGCCAGCAGTGAGCAGGTGAGCTCCTACAATGAGCAGTTCTTC
NA	TRBD1	TRBV5-1	15	TRBJ1-5	CASSAGQGDNQPQHF	TGCGCCAGCAGCGCGGGACAGGGGGACAATCAGCCCCAGCATTTT
NA	NA	TRBV18	12	TRBJ1-1	CASSPLQGEAFF	TGTGCCAGCTCACCACTGCAGGGTGAAGCTTTCTTT